The 6 T cell receptor beta chains reported below all come from one sample, sequenced in a study of prognosis after radiotherapy for stage I lung cancer. The genomic DNA TCR beta CDR3 region underwent two rounds of multiplex PCR. Amplification in first-round PCR relied on primers specific to each TRBV and TRBJ gene. TCRdb re-derived calls from the multiplex PCR reads in MiXCR, one entry per CDR3 protein. The data show more than 12,000 distinct CDR3 sequences, with 25% to 40% seen just once and about a quarter held by the top ten. Sequenced here: PBMCs, sampled before or after stereotactic body radiation therapy (not recorded which). The receptors originated from a donor older than 45 with non-small cell lung cancer.

Ten or more counts support this clonotype. The chain links TRBV19 to TRBJ1-3, with a tentative D call TRBD1 (5 bases). This CDR3 contains 14 residues. Trimming cost V 6 bases and J 0 bases, with 9 bases left between them. Germline V CDR1 and CDR2: LNHDA, SQIVND (reference sequence). CDR3 bases: TGTGCCAGTAGCGTGGGACTCTCTGGAAACACCATATATTTT. Its protein is CASSVGLSGNTIYF.

This clonotype has ten or more counts. The chain links TRBV11-3 to TRBJ2-3; D ambiguous. CDR3 length: 12 amino acids. The V gene's germline CDR1 is SGHNT and CDR2 YENEEA. V was pared by 4 bases and J by 3 bases, with 5 bases between. CDR3 residues: CASSSGTDTQYF. The CDR3, as DNA: TGTGCCAGCAGCTCCGGAACAGATACGCAGTATTTT.

Points on this clonotype: This likely reflects a read error, since a far larger clone is one base away. The chain is built from TRBV27 and TRBJ2-1, with 10 nucleotides matching TRBD2. Germline CDR1 and CDR2: MNHEY and SMNVEV (reference sequence). The CDR3 length is 18 residues. V was pared by 7 bases and J by 9 bases, with 21 bases of the junction left unmatched. CDR3 region: CASKGPTSGILFGREQFF. The CDR3 DNA reads TGTGCCAGCAAAGGGCCAACTAGCGGGATTTTGTTCGGGCGTGAGCAGTTCTTC.

Many counts were recorded for this clonotype. The rearrangement uses TRBV20-1 and TRBJ1-5; D not certain. V was cut by 1 base and J by 7 bases, with 11 bases left in between. Germline CDR1 reads DFQATT; CDR2 reads SNEGSKA (reference sequence). There are 13 residues in the CDR3. The CDR3 DNA follows: TGCAGTGCTAGAGCTACAAACCAACAGCCCCAGCATTTT. This sequence encodes CSARATNQQPQHF.

This clonotype was seen at least ten times. This chain links TRBV30 with TRBJ2-1, with D perhaps TRBD2 (6 bases). Germline lookup yields CDR1 GTSNPN and CDR2 SVGIG (reference sequence). The CDR3 loop spans 13 amino acids. The ends were cut back, 0 bases at V and 10 bases at J, with 13 bases in the middle. CDR3 loop: CAWSVRNSGEQFF. In DNA form, the CDR3 reads TGTGCCTGGAGTGTACGAAACAGCGGGGAGCAGTTCTTC.

This clonotype was counted at least ten times. Being one base from a much bigger clone, this may be a read error. J is TRBJ2-2 and V is TRBV9; D may be TRBD1 (6 bases). Germline V gene sequence: CDR1 SGDLS, CDR2 YYNGEE. This CDR3 region has 14 residues. This CDR3 is CASSPRQVTRELFF. CDR3 nucleotides: TGTGCCAGCAGCCCTCGACAGGTCACCAGGGAGCTGTTTTTT.